Listed here are 20 T cell receptor beta chains from one sample, sequenced in a study of OX40 agonist ivuxolimab in advanced cancers. Libraries were constructed by the immunoSEQ multiplex PCR assay. This immuneACCESS table, as held by TCRdb, lists in-frame sequences with V and J called but not all clones. Of the missing ones, under half trace to an unresolved V gene in checked studies; the others have no known cause. This sample comprises over 100,000 clones, roughly nine tenths of them detected only once. About 1% of the sample is in the top ten clones. Specimen: CD4+ or CD8+ T cells sorted from blood, collected in a trial of the OX40 agonist ivuxolimab. The receptors derive from an adult with an advanced solid tumor such as melanoma, head and neck, liver or kidney cancer.

The chain couples TRBV11-1 to TRBJ2-2; no clear D gene. This CDR3 has 13 residues. The germline gives CDR1 SGHAT, CDR2 FQDESV (reference sequence). Trimming removed 1 base from V and 5 bases from J, with 5 bases in between. CDR3 sequence reads: CASSLERTGELFF. CDR3 coding DNA: TGTGCCAGCAGCTTAGAACGAACCGGGGAGCTGTTTTTT.

The chain has TRBV5-1 and TRBJ1-1, with a tentative D call TRBD1 (5 bases). V was shortened by 1 base and J by 1 base, with 8 bases between the two germline ends. The CDR3 consists of 14 residues. Germline CDR1 is SGHRS and CDR2 is YFSETQ. This chain's CDR3 is CASSLTGENTEAFF. CDR3 in DNA: TGCGCCAGCAGCTTGACAGGCGAGAACACTGAAGCTTTCTTT.

The rearrangement links TRBV23-1 to TRBJ2-1, with 8 bases matching TRBD2. TRBV23-1 is annotated as an ORF whose role is uncertain. CDR3 size: 16 residues. Germline trimming cut 2 bases from V and 8 bases from J; bases unmatched to any gene: 11. The CDR3 coding sequence is TGCGCCAGCAGTCAACTGGTGACTAGCGAAAGCGATGAGCAGTTCTTC. Translating gives CASSQLVTSESDEQFF.

The V call is TRBV28, the J call TRBJ2-1; D is unclear. V dropped 5 bases and J dropped 8 bases, with 7 bases sitting between them. The CDR3 is 11 amino acids. Germline V gene sequence: CDR1 MDHEN, CDR2 SYDVKM. The CDR3 DNA reads as TGTGCCAGCAGTCCGTACCATGAGCAGTTCTTC. This codes for CASSPYHEQFF.

The chain links TRBV19 to TRBJ1-5; D remains ambiguous. The ends were cut back, 2 bases at V and 3 bases at J, with 5 bases in the middle. This CDR3 contains 13 residues. The germline V gene has CDR1 LNHDA and CDR2 SQIVND (reference sequence). CDR3 DNA: TGTGCCAGTAGTATAAGATTCAATCAGCCCCAGCATTTT. Protein product: CASSIRFNQPQHF.

The chain links TRBV9 to TRBJ2-5, with TRBD2 matching over 15 bases. Germline V lookup: CDR1 SGDLS, CDR2 YYNGEE. The CDR3 length is 17 residues. The trim removed 4 bases at V and 1 base at J, leaving 5 bases unmatched. The CDR3, as DNA: TGTGCCAGCAGCTCGTGGACTAGCGGGAGGGCCCAAGAGACCCAGTACTTC. This encodes CASSSWTSGRAQETQYF.

The genes are TRBV28 and TRBJ2-3; TRBD2 aligns across 9 bases. This CDR3 comprises 16 residues. Germline CDR1 reads MDHEN; CDR2 reads SYDVKM. V shed 7 bases and J 4 bases; nucleotides not matched to a gene: 12. CDR3 residues: CASIKGGRARADTQYF. CDR3 nucleotide sequence: TGTGCCAGCATTAAAGGCGGGAGGGCCAGGGCAGATACGCAGTATTTT.

V and J are TRBV30 and TRBJ1-2, with TRBD1 as a possible D gene (5 bases). Trimming took 2 bases from V and 5 from J, leaving 12 bases between them. This CDR3 spans 13 amino acids. Germline V CDR1 and CDR2: GTSNPN, SVGIG (reference sequence). CDR3 sequence reads: CAWSNGEGYGYTF. The CDR3 DNA reads as TGTGCCTGGAGTAATGGGGAGGGGTATGGCTACACCTTC.

This clone was observed a few times. This same CDR3 is encoded by further DNA sequences in the sample. V usage is TRBV11-3 and J usage is TRBJ1-5; the match to TRBD1 covers 7 bases. The germline V gene encodes CDR1 SGHNT and CDR2 YENEEA. The CDR3 totals 13 residues. J lost 4 bases, V lost 3 bases, and 0 bases had no gene match. The CDR3 region is CASSLTGNQPQHF. In DNA form, the CDR3 reads TGTGCCAGCAGCTTGACAGGGAATCAGCCCCAGCATTTT.

The chain uses TRBV2 and TRBJ1-4; a weak D match, TRBD1 (6 bases). Germline-derived CDR1 and CDR2 are SNHLY and FYNNEI. The length of the CDR3 is 14 residues. With 3 bases removed from V and 8 bases from J, the gap between germline ends came to 13 bases. CDR3 DNA sequence: TGTGCCAGCAGTGACCGCAGGGGCTGGGAAAAACTGTTTTTT. Protein product: CASSDRRGWEKLFF.

V is TRBV5-1 and J is TRBJ1-4; 8 bases fit TRBD1. The CDR3 loop spans 14 amino acids. Germline CDR1 is SGHRS and CDR2 is YFSETQ. After removal of 0 bases from V and 5 bases from J, the junction contained 0 bases not matched to a gene. Written as DNA, the CDR3 is TGCGCCAGCAGCTTGGGGACAGGGAATGAAAAACTGTTTTTT. It yields the protein CASSLGTGNEKLFF.

The V call is TRBV11-1, the J call TRBJ1-4, with a possible D match to TRBD1 (5 bases). The V end lost 3 bases, the J end lost 5 bases, and 13 bases lay between the germline ends. The CDR3 runs to 15 residues. Germline lookup yields CDR1 SGHAT and CDR2 FQDESV (reference sequence). CDR3 bases: TGTGCCAGCAGCTTGGCCACTACAGGCAATGAAAAACTGTTTTTT. It codes for CASSLATTGNEKLFF. The full variable domain, its missing parts supplied by reference TRBV11-1 and TRBJ1-4, is EAEVAQSPRYKITEKSQAVAFWCDPISGHATLYWYRQILGQGPELLVQFQDESVVDDSQLPKDRFSAERLKGVDSTLKIQPAELGDSAMYLCASSLATTGNEKLFFGSGTQLSVL.

The chain uses TRBV25-1 and TRBJ2-1; 8 nucleotides align to TRBD2. The CDR3 spans 16 residues. The ends lost 3 bases at V and 5 bases at J; junction bases unmatched: 9. Germline-derived CDR1 and CDR2 are MGHDK and SYGVNS. The CDR3 DNA sequence: TGTGCCAGCAGTGATACCCGGCCGGGAGGGCACAATGAGCAGTTCTTC. Amino acid sequence: CASSDTRPGGHNEQFF.

This chain connects TRBV6-5 to TRBJ1-1; D may be TRBD1 (6 bases). CDR1 is MNHEY, CDR2 SVGAGI, per germline. The CDR3 runs to 12 residues. V dropped 7 bases and J dropped 4 bases, with 10 bases sitting between them. The CDR3 coding sequence is TGTGCCAGCACCGACAGGACCACTGAAGCTTTCTTT. Its translation: CASTDRTTEAFF.

The chain has TRBV7-6 and TRBJ2-7; TRBD1 agrees at 9 bases. The CDR3 runs to 13 residues. Germline CDR1 SGHVS, CDR2 FNYEAQ. J lost 2 bases, V lost 8 bases, and 4 bases had no gene match. In DNA, the CDR3 is TGTGCCAGCCGACAGGGGGAGGCCTACGAGCAGTACTTC. Its protein is CASRQGEAYEQYF.

The chain uses TRBV28 and TRBJ1-3, with 8 bases that match TRBD1. The CDR3 contains 16 residues. Per the germline V gene, CDR1 is MDHEN and CDR2 is SYDVKM. V gave up 3 bases and J gave up 7 bases; unmatched junction bases: 11. In DNA, the CDR3 is TGTGCCAGCAGTTTGTCAGGGGGCCTCGAGGCCAACACCATATATTTT. Amino acid sequence: CASSLSGGLEANTIYF. The full variable domain, with the rest looked up from reference TRBV28 and TRBJ1-3, is DVKVTQSSRYLVKRTGEKVFLECVQDMDHENMFWYRQDPGLGLRLIYFSYDVKMKEKGDIPEGYSVSREKKERFSLILESASTNQTSMYLCASSLSGGLEANTIYFGEGSWLTVV.

The J gene is TRBJ2-1, the V gene TRBV28; D might be TRBD2 (6 bases). In germline, CDR1 is MDHEN, CDR2 SYDVKM. The CDR3 has 15 amino acids. Trimming shortened V by 3 bases and J by 7 bases, and 16 bases separated the two germline ends. The chain's CDR3 is CASSLAARGGNEQFF. CDR3 sequence (DNA): TGTGCCAGCAGTTTGGCGGCCCGTGGGGGGAATGAGCAGTTCTTC.

The chain joins TRBV30 to TRBJ1-2; D possibly corresponds to TRBD1 (6 bases). Between the trimmed V and J ends, which lost 0 bases and 8 bases, there was a span of 10 bases. CDR1 GTSNPN and CDR2 SVGIG come from the germline V gene (reference sequence). The CDR3 loop spans 12 amino acids. The CDR3 coding sequence is TGTGCCTGGAGTGTCAGGGGATTAGGCTACACCTTC. It encodes CAWSVRGLGYTF.

This sequence joins TRBV19 and TRBJ2-6; a weak D match, TRBD1 (5 bases). This CDR3 region has 17 residues. Germline CDR1 LNHDA, CDR2 SQIVND (reference sequence). Trimming pared 5 bases from V and 2 bases from J, leaving 16 bases between. CDR3 protein: CASSGARVNAGANVLTF. In nucleotides, the CDR3 is TGTGCCAGTAGTGGGGCCAGGGTCAATGCTGGGGCCAACGTCCTGACTTTC.

The rearrangement uses TRBV19 and TRBJ2-3; possibly TRBD2 for D (6 bases). Germline V lookup: CDR1 LNHDA, CDR2 SQIVND (reference sequence). Deletions cut 3 bases from V and 2 bases from J, with 18 bases between. This CDR3 comprises 17 residues. DNA for the CDR3: TGTGCCAGTAGTATCAGGAGGGGTTCGCAAGCCACAGATACGCAGTATTTT. Translating gives CASSIRRGSQATDTQYF.